This paragraph covers one T cell receptor beta chain sequence. In the authors' methods: Nucleated cell number was recorded as an estimate derived from reference gene primer amplification. TCRdb's table, derived via immunoSEQ multiplex PCR, lists solely in-frame clones and lacks some. The DNA gave D and trimming, while V, J and clone size come from that table. The table lists about 150,000 clones, around 87% of them singletons. The sample belongs to a study of blood T cell repertoires in COVID-19. Across the study: The samples span acute and convalescent COVID-19 from the United States, Italy and Spain. PBMCs, B-cell-depleted T cells, or T cells were the source of the cDNA or gDNA that made up the material.

The CDR3 runs to 14 residues. The V and J ends lost 0 bases and 3 bases respectively, with 10 bases between them. The germline V gene encodes CDR1 SGHRS and CDR2 YFSETQ. The TCR comes from a man of 80 years or more with acute or convalescent COVID-19. This chain uses TRBV5-1 with TRBJ2-7; possibly TRBD1 for D (6 bases). The specimen sequenced was peripheral blood. CDR3 DNA: TGCGCCAGCAGCTTGGGGACAGACTTCTACGAGCAGTACTTC. Its translation: CASSLGTDFYEQYF.